A selection of T cell receptor beta chains follows, all from one sample in a study of blood T cell repertoires in COVID-19. The repertoire was sequenced with immunoSEQ multiplex PCR; TCRdb's copy has only in-frame clones and lacks some. The repertoire consists of roughly 210,000 clones, with around 87% occurring once and the leading ten covering approximately 7.2%. Sequencing was performed on PBMCs or T cells enriched from blood (not recorded which). The receptors were sampled from a man in his thirties or forties in a cohort exposed to, infected with or recovered from COVID-19 (not recorded which). Both conserved end residues are part of each CDR3. D genes are given only for firm matches. Clone size is shown for a subset of rows, as once, few, many or a class of expanded clone.

d_gene: TRBD2; abundance: NA; v_gene: TRBV15; j_gene: TRBJ2-3; CDR3aa: CATSSGGSYTDTQYF; CDR3nt: TGTGCCACCAGCAGCGGCGGGAGCTACACAGATACGCAGTATTTT
d_gene: NA; abundance: NA; v_gene: TRBV24-1; j_gene: TRBJ2-6; CDR3aa: CATSAFISSGANVLTF; CDR3nt: TGTGCCACCAGTGCGTTCATTAGCTCTGGGGCCAACGTCCTGACTTTC
d_gene: NA; abundance: NA; v_gene: TRBV7-2; j_gene: TRBJ2-7; CDR3aa: CASSLEMGGEQYF; CDR3nt: TGTGCCAGCAGCTTAGAGATGGGAGGCGAGCAGTACTTC
d_gene: NA; abundance: NA; v_gene: TRBV28; j_gene: TRBJ2-3; CDR3aa: CASSLGVQYF; CDR3nt: TGTGCCAGCAGTTTGGGAGTGCAGTATTTT
d_gene: TRBD2; abundance: NA; v_gene: TRBV6-5; j_gene: TRBJ2-7; CDR3aa: CASTPSGRAYEQYF; CDR3nt: TGTGCCAGCACCCCTAGCGGGCGAGCCTACGAGCAGTACTTC
d_gene: TRBD2; abundance: NA; v_gene: TRBV9; j_gene: TRBJ2-1; CDR3aa: CASSVAEPRAGGEQFF; CDR3nt: TGTGCCAGCAGCGTAGCGGAGCCCAGGGCGGGGGGGGAGCAGTTCTTC
d_gene: NA; abundance: NA; v_gene: TRBV2; j_gene: TRBJ1-1; CDR3aa: CASRSGQNTEAFF; CDR3nt: TGTGCCAGCAGGTCGGGACAGAACACTGAAGCTTTCTTT
d_gene: TRBD1; abundance: NA; v_gene: TRBV13; j_gene: TRBJ2-7; CDR3aa: CASSLGQGSSYEQYF; CDR3nt: TGTGCCAGCAGCCTGGGACAGGGGAGCTCCTACGAGCAGTACTTC
d_gene: TRBD2; abundance: NA; v_gene: TRBV11-3; j_gene: TRBJ2-3; CDR3aa: CASSSYSGRTTDTQYF; CDR3nt: TGTGCCAGCAGCTCGTATAGCGGGAGGACCACAGATACGCAGTATTTT
d_gene: NA; abundance: NA; v_gene: TRBV3-1/TRBV3-2; j_gene: TRBJ1-2; CDR3aa: CASREQASPYGYTF; CDR3nt: TGTGCCAGCAGGGAACAGGCGTCCCCATATGGCTACACCTTC
d_gene: TRBD1; abundance: NA; v_gene: TRBV28; j_gene: TRBJ1-3; CDR3aa: CASRPAGTGGSTIYF; CDR3nt: TGTGCCAGCAGGCCGGCCGGGACAGGGGGAAGCACCATATATTTT
d_gene: NA; abundance: NA; v_gene: TRBV7-9; j_gene: TRBJ2-5; CDR3aa: CASSPRDNPQETQYF; CDR3nt: TGTGCCAGCAGTCCTAGGGACAACCCTCAAGAGACCCAGTACTTC
d_gene: NA; abundance: once; v_gene: TRBV4-1; j_gene: TRBJ2-7; CDR3aa: CASSAPGTPWQYF; CDR3nt: TGCGCCAGCAGCGCTCCCGGGACACCGTGGCAGTACTTC
d_gene: TRBD2; abundance: NA; v_gene: TRBV10-3; j_gene: TRBJ2-1; CDR3aa: CAISESGTSGSSNEQFF; CDR3nt: TGTGCCATCAGTGAGTCAGGGACTAGCGGGTCATCCAATGAGCAGTTCTTC
d_gene: NA; abundance: NA; v_gene: TRBV7-9; j_gene: TRBJ2-1; CDR3aa: CASSLSDEQFF; CDR3nt: TGTGCCAGCAGCTTATCAGATGAGCAGTTCTTC
d_gene: NA; abundance: once; v_gene: TRBV19; j_gene: TRBJ1-5; CDR3aa: CASSISRAPDKGKPQHF; CDR3nt: TGTGCCAGTAGTATATCGAGGGCCCCCGACAAAGGGAAGCCCCAGCATTTT
d_gene: NA; abundance: NA; v_gene: TRBV7-8; j_gene: TRBJ1-5; CDR3aa: CASSPRGDRGHSNQPQHF; CDR3nt: TGTGCCAGCAGCCCCCGGGGGGACCGTGGGCATAGCAATCAGCCCCAGCATTTT
d_gene: TRBD2; abundance: NA; v_gene: TRBV7-9; j_gene: TRBJ2-2; CDR3aa: CASSPLRLTSGSSTGELFF; CDR3nt: TGTGCCAGCAGCCCGCTTAGATTGACTAGCGGGAGTAGTACCGGGGAGCTGTTTTTT
d_gene: NA; abundance: NA; v_gene: TRBV9; j_gene: TRBJ2-3; CDR3aa: CASMGSTDTQYF; CDR3nt: TGTGCCAGCATGGGGAGTACAGATACGCAGTATTTT
d_gene: TRBD2; abundance: NA; v_gene: TRBV27; j_gene: TRBJ2-1; CDR3aa: CASSPLAGGSYNEQFF; CDR3nt: TGTGCCAGCAGTCCCCTAGCGGGAGGCTCCTACAATGAGCAGTTCTTC
d_gene: TRBD2; abundance: NA; v_gene: TRBV19; j_gene: TRBJ2-2; CDR3aa: CASSGLADSNTGELFF; CDR3nt: TGTGCCAGTAGTGGACTAGCGGATTCGAACACCGGGGAGCTGTTTTTT
d_gene: NA; abundance: NA; v_gene: TRBV7-6; j_gene: TRBJ1-5; CDR3aa: CASSPIGGVGNQPQHF; CDR3nt: TGTGCCAGCAGCCCCATCGGAGGGGTAGGGAATCAGCCCCAGCATTTT
d_gene: TRBD2; abundance: NA; v_gene: TRBV10-3; j_gene: TRBJ2-1; CDR3aa: CAISDLAGDEQFF; CDR3nt: TGTGCCATCAGTGACCTAGCGGGAGACGAGCAGTTCTTC
d_gene: TRBD1; abundance: NA; v_gene: TRBV12-3/TRBV12-4; j_gene: TRBJ2-7; CDR3aa: CASSHGQGYEQYF; CDR3nt: TGTGCCAGCAGCCACGGACAGGGTTATGAGCAGTACTTC
d_gene: NA; abundance: NA; v_gene: TRBV14; j_gene: TRBJ2-1; CDR3aa: CASSRQYNEQFF; CDR3nt: TGTGCCAGCAGCCGACAGTATAATGAGCAGTTCTTC
d_gene: NA; abundance: NA; v_gene: TRBV28; j_gene: TRBJ1-3; CDR3aa: CASSFPRGATGNTIYF; CDR3nt: TGTGCCAGCAGTTTCCCCCGGGGGGCAACTGGAAACACCATATATTTT
d_gene: TRBD2; abundance: NA; v_gene: TRBV7-3; j_gene: TRBJ2-2; CDR3aa: CASSLGTSVNTGELFF; CDR3nt: TGTGCCAGCAGCTTAGGGACTAGCGTTAACACCGGGGAGCTGTTTTTT
d_gene: NA; abundance: NA; v_gene: TRBV9; j_gene: TRBJ1-3; CDR3aa: CASSLPPGVPSGNTIYF; CDR3nt: TGTGCCAGCAGTCTTCCGCCGGGGGTTCCCTCTGGAAACACCATATATTTT
d_gene: TRBD1; abundance: NA; v_gene: TRBV28; j_gene: TRBJ1-2; CDR3aa: CASSPGTGWAGGYTF; CDR3nt: TGTGCCAGCAGTCCCGGGACAGGGTGGGCGGGAGGCTACACCTTC
d_gene: NA; abundance: NA; v_gene: TRBV4-3; j_gene: TRBJ2-3; CDR3aa: CASSQDLVRTDTQYF; CDR3nt: TGCGCCAGCAGCCAAGATTTGGTGAGAACAGATACGCAGTATTTT
d_gene: NA; abundance: NA; v_gene: TRBV5-8; j_gene: TRBJ1-1; CDR3aa: CASSLGRIWNTEAFF; CDR3nt: TGTGCCAGCAGCTTGGGGAGGATATGGAACACTGAAGCTTTCTTT
d_gene: NA; abundance: NA; v_gene: TRBV7-3; j_gene: TRBJ1-1; CDR3aa: CASSFSHDTEAFF; CDR3nt: TGTGCCAGCAGCTTTAGTCACGACACTGAAGCTTTCTTT
d_gene: TRBD2; abundance: NA; v_gene: TRBV11-3; j_gene: TRBJ2-7; CDR3aa: CASSFTGTSGEQYF; CDR3nt: TGTGCCAGCAGCTTTACCGGGACTAGCGGGGAGCAGTACTTC
d_gene: TRBD2; abundance: NA; v_gene: TRBV5-1; j_gene: TRBJ2-3; CDR3aa: CASSLPTASGREVTDTQYF; CDR3nt: TGCGCCAGCAGCTTACCTACGGCTAGCGGGAGGGAAGTCACAGATACGCAGTATTTT
d_gene: TRBD2; abundance: NA; v_gene: TRBV7-2; j_gene: TRBJ2-2; CDR3aa: CASSLDSGVNTGELFF; CDR3nt: TGTGCCAGCAGCTTAGACAGCGGGGTGAACACCGGGGAGCTGTTTTTT
d_gene: NA; abundance: NA; v_gene: TRBV25-1; j_gene: TRBJ1-2; CDR3aa: CASSEYYNGYTF; CDR3nt: TGTGCCAGCAGTGAATATTATAATGGCTACACCTTC
d_gene: NA; abundance: NA; v_gene: TRBV6-5; j_gene: TRBJ1-1; CDR3aa: CASSPVRPPNTEAFF; CDR3nt: TGTGCCAGCAGCCCCGTCCGTCCCCCGAACACTGAAGCTTTCTTT
d_gene: TRBD1; abundance: NA; v_gene: TRBV6-2/TRBV6-3; j_gene: TRBJ1-1; CDR3aa: CASSYARGLRTEAFF; CDR3nt: TGTGCCAGCAGTTACGCCAGGGGGCTGAGGACTGAAGCTTTCTTT
d_gene: TRBD2; abundance: NA; v_gene: TRBV2; j_gene: TRBJ2-7; CDR3aa: CASRPGLAGAYEQYF; CDR3nt: TGTGCCAGCAGACCCGGACTAGCGGGAGCCTACGAGCAGTACTTC
d_gene: NA; abundance: NA; v_gene: TRBV7-9; j_gene: TRBJ1-5; CDR3aa: CASIRKNGGATANQPQHF; CDR3nt: TGTGCCAGCATCCGGAAAAACGGGGGAGCTACCGCGAATCAGCCCCAGCATTTT
d_gene: TRBD1; abundance: NA; v_gene: TRBV28; j_gene: TRBJ2-5; CDR3aa: CASSQDRRTKETQYF; CDR3nt: TGTGCCAGCAGCCAGGACAGGAGAACCAAAGAGACCCAGTACTTC
d_gene: TRBD2; abundance: NA; v_gene: TRBV28; j_gene: TRBJ2-1; CDR3aa: CASRDGTSGSNEQFF; CDR3nt: TGTGCCAGCAGGGACGGGACTAGCGGGAGTAATGAGCAGTTCTTC
d_gene: NA; abundance: NA; v_gene: TRBV29-1; j_gene: TRBJ2-2; CDR3aa: CSVLTANTGELFF; CDR3nt: TGCAGCGTTCTAACCGCGAACACCGGGGAGCTGTTTTTT
d_gene: TRBD2; abundance: NA; v_gene: TRBV20-1; j_gene: TRBJ2-1; CDR3aa: CSAKREGWIF; CDR3nt: TGCAGTGCAAAGCGGGAGGGCTGGATCTTC
d_gene: NA; abundance: NA; v_gene: TRBV7-2; j_gene: TRBJ2-7; CDR3aa: CASSFYVNGGYEQYF; CDR3nt: TGTGCCAGCAGCTTTTATGTTAACGGGGGCTACGAGCAGTACTTC
d_gene: NA; abundance: NA; v_gene: TRBV7-9; j_gene: TRBJ1-1; CDR3aa: CASSFQGANTEAFF; CDR3nt: TGTGCCAGCAGCTTTCAAGGAGCGAACACTGAAGCTTTCTTT
d_gene: NA; abundance: NA; v_gene: TRBV5-1; j_gene: TRBJ2-7; CDR3aa: CASSWQATSYEQYF; CDR3nt: TGCGCCAGCAGCTGGCAGGCTACTTCCTACGAGCAGTACTTC
d_gene: NA; abundance: NA; v_gene: TRBV19; j_gene: TRBJ2-5; CDR3aa: CASSTFSGQETQYF; CDR3nt: TGTGCCAGTAGTACGTTCAGCGGGCAAGAGACCCAGTACTTC
d_gene: TRBD1; abundance: NA; v_gene: TRBV7-3; j_gene: TRBJ1-1; CDR3aa: CASSLRAGGYTEAFF; CDR3nt: TGTGCCAGCAGCTTACGGGCAGGGGGCTACACTGAAGCTTTCTTT